The next 21 T cell receptor beta chains were all read from a single sample in a study of OX40 agonist ivuxolimab in advanced cancers. Libraries came from the immunoSEQ multiplex PCR assay. TCRdb stores this immuneACCESS table with in-frame sequences only. Part of the clones is absent; in the studies checked, under half of the shortfall reflects unresolved V genes, and no reason is known for the rest. The sample has about 93,000 clones on record, under 95% of them singletons. The ten largest clones represent 0.4% to 0.55% of the sample. The specimen comprised CD4+ or CD8+ T cells sorted from blood, sampled in a trial of the OX40 agonist ivuxolimab. These receptors were taken from an adult with an advanced solid tumor such as melanoma, head and neck, liver or kidney cancer.

The gene calls are TRBV11-3 and TRBJ2-1; possibly TRBD2 for D (5 bases). V dropped 1 base and J dropped 0 bases, with 10 bases sitting between them. The CDR3 contains 16 residues. Germline assignment: CDR1 SGHNT and CDR2 YENEEA. Here the CDR3 DNA reads TGTGCCAGCAGCTTAGGAGTGGGGAGCTCCTACAATGAGCAGTTCTTC. This encodes CASSLGVGSSYNEQFF.

This chain joins TRBV5-1 and TRBJ2-1; D may be TRBD2 (5 bases). V shed 0 bases and J shed 0 bases, with 19 bases lying between them. Germline V lookup: CDR1 SGHRS, CDR2 YFSETQ. There are 19 residues in the CDR3. The CDR3 is CASSLDSSGPTRSYNEQFF. The CDR3 DNA reads as TGCGCCAGCAGCTTGGATTCCAGCGGCCCTACCCGCTCCTACAATGAGCAGTTCTTC.

V usage is TRBV6-6 and J usage is TRBJ2-7; 8 positions agree with TRBD1. Per germline, CDR1 MNHNY and CDR2 SVGAGI (reference sequence). After removal of 2 bases from V and 5 bases from J, the junction contained 5 bases not matched to a gene. This CDR3 spans 14 amino acids. CDR3 DNA sequence: TGTGCCAGCAGTTACCCGGGACAGGAGGACGAGCAGTACTTC. This codes for CASSYPGQEDEQYF.

V is TRBV4-1 and J is TRBJ1-1; the match to TRBD1 covers 8 bases. Germline-derived CDR1 and CDR2 are MGHRA and YSYEKL. Trimming removed 3 bases from V and 11 bases from J; junction bases left unmatched: 8. This CDR3 has 13 amino acids. Written as DNA, the CDR3 is TGCGCCAGCAGCCAGGACAGGGAGACAAAGGCTTTCTTT. This gives the protein CASSQDRETKAFF.

The gene calls are TRBV5-5 and TRBJ2-3; 13 bases match TRBD2. Trimming cost V 4 bases and J 2 bases; bases outside gene matches: 13. Germline CDR1 SGHKS, CDR2 YYEKEE (reference sequence). CDR3 length equals 19 residues. The CDR3 protein is CASSGGTSGTSQTTDTQYF. The CDR3 DNA is TGTGCCAGCAGCGGGGGGACTAGCGGGACTTCACAGACCACAGATACGCAGTATTTT.

The chain employs TRBV5-1 and TRBJ2-1; D tentatively fits TRBD1 or TRBD2 (5 bases each). V lost 6 bases to trimming and J lost 6 bases, with 13 bases between them. The length of the CDR3 is 13 residues. CDR1 and CDR2 (germline): SGHRS, YFSETQ. CDR3 in DNA: TGCGCCAGCATGAAGGTTGGGGGCAATGAGCAGTTCTTC. It yields the protein CASMKVGGNEQFF.

This clone was seen a few times. This sequence joins TRBV19 and TRBJ1-1, with 10 bases aligning to TRBD1. Per germline, CDR1 LNHDA and CDR2 SQIVND (reference sequence). V shed 7 bases, J shed 8 bases, and the junction held 7 bases outside the gene matches. The CDR3 loop spans 13 amino acids. The CDR3 here is CASNRQGAREAFF. The CDR3, as DNA: TGTGCCAGTAACAGACAGGGGGCACGCGAAGCTTTCTTT.

This chain joins TRBV19 and TRBJ2-6; no clear D. Germline V CDR1 and CDR2: LNHDA, SQIVND (reference sequence). Trimming pared 0 bases from V and 0 bases from J, leaving 9 bases between. CDR3 length: 17 residues. CDR3 sequence: CASSIDGQISGANVLTF. The DNA for the CDR3 is TGTGCCAGTAGTATAGATGGGCAAATCTCTGGGGCCAACGTCCTGACTTTC. The variable domain in full, with the rest retrieved from reference TRBV19 and TRBJ2-6, is DGGITQSPKYLFRKEGQNVTLSCEQNLNHDAMYWYRQDPGQGLRLIYYSQIVNDFQKGDIAEGYSVSREKKESFPLTVTSAQKNPTAFYLCASSIDGQISGANVLTFGAGSRLTVL.

The chain links TRBV7-8 to TRBJ1-1, with 9 bases that match TRBD1. V lost 5 bases and J lost 6; bases outside the gene matches: 4. The CDR3 totals 13 residues. Germline CDR1 and CDR2: SGHVS and FQNEAQ. CDR3 amino acids: CASSGQGLPEAFF. The CDR3, as DNA: TGTGCCAGCAGCGGACAGGGGTTACCTGAAGCTTTCTTT.

This chain connects TRBV29-1 to TRBJ2-7; D ambiguous. Trimming removed 4 bases at V and 6 bases at J, with 13 bases between. The germline gives CDR1 SQVTM, CDR2 ANQGSEA. CDR3 length: 12 amino acids. CDR3 residues: CSVGSPGSEQYF. CDR3 DNA: TGCAGCGTTGGTTCTCCGGGCTCCGAGCAGTACTTC.

This chain uses TRBV18 with TRBJ2-2; D is ambiguous. V gave up 1 base and J gave up 0 bases, with 6 bases separating them. The CDR3 is made up of 15 amino acids. Looked up from germline, CDR1 is KGHSH and CDR2 is LQKENI. The CDR3 DNA is TGTGCCAGCTCACCACAGGCAGCGAACACCGGGGAGCTGTTTTTT. The encoded protein is CASSPQAANTGELFF. Variable domain in full (rest from reference TRBV18 and TRBJ2-2): NAGVMQNPRHLVRRRGQEARLRCSPMKGHSHVYWYRQLPEEGLKFMVYLQKENIIDESGMPKERFSAEFPKEGPSILRIQQVVRGDSAAYFCASSPQAANTGELFFGEGSRLTVL.

This chain joins TRBV5-1 and TRBJ1-1; D perhaps matches TRBD1 (6 bases). Germline assignment: CDR1 SGHRS and CDR2 YFSETQ. The length of the CDR3 is 14 residues. The V and J ends lost 6 bases and 1 base respectively, with 13 bases between them. The CDR3 loop reads CASKKLQGNTEAFF. In DNA form, the CDR3 reads TGCGCCAGCAAAAAACTACAGGGGAACACTGAAGCTTTCTTT.

The chain employs TRBV19 and TRBJ1-1, with TRBD1 as a possible D gene (5 bases). The germline V gene encodes CDR1 LNHDA and CDR2 SQIVND (reference sequence). The CDR3 loop spans 13 amino acids. With 3 bases removed from V and 4 bases from J, the gap between germline ends came to 9 bases. In nucleotides, the CDR3 is TGTGCCAGTAGTATTAGGGGTTTCACTGAAGCTTTCTTT. It encodes CASSIRGFTEAFF. The full variable domain, with the rest looked up from reference TRBV19 and TRBJ1-1, is DGGITQSPKYLFRKEGQNVTLSCEQNLNHDAMYWYRQDPGQGLRLIYYSQIVNDFQKGDIAEGYSVSREKKESFPLTVTSAQKNPTAFYLCASSIRGFTEAFFGQGTRLTVV.

The chain joins TRBV7-3 to TRBJ2-5; D is unclear. This CDR3 has 13 residues. Germline CDR1 SGHTA, CDR2 FQGTGA. Deletions cut 2 bases from V and 5 bases from J, with 9 bases between. CDR3 residues: CASSLRQKETQYF. CDR3 nucleotide sequence: TGTGCCAGCAGCTTACGACAAAAGGAGACCCAGTACTTC.

The J gene is TRBJ1-3, the V gene TRBV7-9; D is undetermined. Germline V gene data show CDR1 as SEHNR and CDR2 as FQNEAQ (reference sequence). V was pared by 2 bases and J by 0 bases, with 8 bases between. The CDR3 length is 15 residues. Here the CDR3 reads CASSLSRSSGNTIYF. CDR3 DNA sequence: TGTGCCAGCAGCTTAAGCCGGAGCTCTGGAAACACCATATATTTT. The full variable domain, rest sourced from reference TRBV7-9 and TRBJ1-3, is DTGVSQNPRHKITKRGQNVTFRCDPISEHNRLYWYRQTLGQGPEFLTYFQNEAQLEKSRLLSDRFSAERPKGSFSTLEIQRTEQGDSAMYLCASSLSRSSGNTIYFGEGSWLTVV.

V gene TRBV6-5 combines with J gene TRBJ1-4; possibly TRBD1 for D (6 bases). V was cut by 2 bases and J by 8 bases, with 12 bases left in between. Looked up from germline, CDR1 is MNHEY and CDR2 is SVGAGI. CDR3 size: 14 residues. The CDR3 DNA sequence: TGTGCCAGCAGTTACGGGGACACGGGAGAAAAACTGTTTTTT. This gives the protein CASSYGDTGEKLFF.

The rearrangement joins TRBV30 to TRBJ1-2, with D uncertain. The germline V and J ends were trimmed by 2 bases and 8 bases, with 15 bases remaining between them. Germline values: CDR1 GTSNPN, CDR2 SVGIG (reference sequence). The CDR3 is 13 amino acids. The CDR3 nucleotides read TGTGCCTGGAGTTCCCGAGGAGTACGGGGCTACACCTTC. Translated, it gives CAWSSRGVRGYTF.

The gene calls are TRBV9 and TRBJ1-4; D is unresolved. V was trimmed by 3 bases and J by 8 bases, leaving 17 bases between them. This CDR3 spans 15 amino acids. Per the germline V gene, CDR1 is SGDLS and CDR2 is YYNGEE. CDR3 residues: CASSASDGAREKLFF. The DNA of the CDR3 is TGTGCCAGCAGCGCCTCAGACGGAGCAAGGGAAAAACTGTTTTTT.

The gene calls are TRBV11-2 and TRBJ2-7; a weak D match, TRBD2 (5 bases). V was pared by 1 base and J by 4 bases, with 8 bases between. In germline, CDR1 is SGHAT, CDR2 FQNNGV. The CDR3 extends over 13 amino acids. This chain's CDR3 is CASSLVGGYEQYF. The CDR3 nucleotides read TGTGCCAGCAGCTTAGTAGGCGGGTACGAGCAGTACTTC. Full variable domain (rest looked up from reference TRBV11-2 and TRBJ2-7): EAGVAQSPRYKIIEKRQSVAFWCNPISGHATLYWYQQILGQGPKLLIQFQNNGVVDDSQLPKDRFSAERLKGVDSTLKIQPAKLEDSAVYLCASSLVGGYEQYFGPGTRLTVT.

The chain carries TRBV28 and TRBJ2-5; 7 nucleotides agree with TRBD1. The V segment lost 8 bases and the J segment 5 bases; nucleotides outside the gene matches: 5. The CDR3 runs to 12 residues. CDR1 and CDR2 (germline): MDHEN, SYDVKM. The CDR3 loop reads CASRQGRETQYF. The CDR3 nucleotides read TGTGCCAGCCGACAGGGACGGGAGACCCAGTACTTC. The complete variable domain, with remaining parts taken from reference TRBV28 and TRBJ2-5, reads DVKVTQSSRYLVKRTGEKVFLECVQDMDHENMFWYRQDPGLGLRLIYFSYDVKMKEKGDIPEGYSVSREKKERFSLILESASTNQTSMYLCASRQGRETQYFGPGTRLLVL.

The gene calls are TRBV27 and TRBJ1-6; the D gene is possibly TRBD1 (6 bases). The V end was cut by 3 bases, the J end by 6 bases, with 9 bases between. There are 14 residues in the CDR3. CDR1 and CDR2 (germline): MNHEY, SMNVEV (reference sequence). CDR3 protein: CASSFRGPNSPLHF. In nucleotides, the CDR3 is TGTGCCAGCAGTTTCAGGGGCCCTAATTCACCCCTCCACTTT.